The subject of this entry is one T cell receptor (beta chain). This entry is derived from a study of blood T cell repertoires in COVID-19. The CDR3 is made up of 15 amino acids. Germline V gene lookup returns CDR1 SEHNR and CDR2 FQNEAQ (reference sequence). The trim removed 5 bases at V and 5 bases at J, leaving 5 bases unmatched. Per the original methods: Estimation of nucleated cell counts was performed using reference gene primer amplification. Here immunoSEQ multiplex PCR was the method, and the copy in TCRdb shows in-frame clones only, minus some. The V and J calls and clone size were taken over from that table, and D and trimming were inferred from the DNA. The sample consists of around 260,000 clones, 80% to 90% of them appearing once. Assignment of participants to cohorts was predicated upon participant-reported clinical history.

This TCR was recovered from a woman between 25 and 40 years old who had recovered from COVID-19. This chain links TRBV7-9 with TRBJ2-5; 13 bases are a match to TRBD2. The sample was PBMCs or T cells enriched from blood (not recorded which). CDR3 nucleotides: TGTGCCAGCAGCAACGGACTAGCGGGGGTGGAGACCCAGTACTTC. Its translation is CASSNGLAGVETQYF.